A selection of T cell receptor beta chains follows, all from one sample in a study of blood T cells in healthy people across ages. One entry per CDR3 protein results from TCRdb running MiXCR on the 5' RACE reads. In the table there are 1.5 million or so distinct CDR3 sequences, roughly 40% of which are singletons. The sample consisted of blood. The origin of the receptors is a woman younger than 30 in good health. CDR3s include the opening cysteine and the closing phenylalanine or tryptophan. The D gene is left open where the match is weak. Not every row has a clone size; where given, it reads once, few, many or a size class.

V	D	size	J	CDR3	DNA
TRBV28	TRBD1	-	TRBJ1-3	CASRGTGPGNTIYF	TGTGCCAGCAGGGGGACAGGGCCGGGAAACACCATATATTTT
TRBV29-1	TRBD1	many	TRBJ1-2	CSARRTGGNYGYTF	TGCAGCGCCCGGAGGACAGGGGGCAACTATGGCTACACCTTC
TRBV10-3	-	few	TRBJ2-2	CAISEYPTGKTGELFF	TGTGCCATCAGTGAATACCCGACAGGCAAGACCGGGGAGCTGTTTTTT
TRBV5-6	TRBD2	-	TRBJ2-2	CASIDSGQKNTGELFF	TGTGCCAGCATCGATAGCGGGCAAAAGAACACCGGGGAGCTGTTTTTT
TRBV10-3	TRBD1	-	TRBJ1-2	CAISPDREDGYTF	TGTGCCATCTCCCCCGACAGGGAGGATGGCTACACCTTC
TRBV18	-	many	TRBJ2-5	CASSPHQETQYF	TGTGCCAGCTCACCACACCAAGAGACCCAGTACTTC
TRBV7-8	TRBD2	few	TRBJ2-1	CASSGGASGRVGEQFF	TGTGCCAGCAGCGGAGGGGCTAGCGGGAGAGTTGGTGAGCAGTTCTTC
TRBV5-6	-	-	TRBJ2-5	CASSFETANEQYF	TGTGCCAGCAGCTTTGAGACGGCCAATGAGCAGTACTTC
TRBV29-1	-	-	TRBJ1-1	CSEPGIMNTEAFF	TGCAGCGAGCCAGGGATTATGAACACTGAAGCTTTCTTT
TRBV18	-	once	TRBJ2-1	CASSPPFVGPHNEQFF	TGTGCCAGCTCACCCCCGTTCGTGGGTCCGCACAATGAGCAGTTCTTC
TRBV20-1	-	few	TRBJ1-4	CSARDNRRGSNEKLFF	TGCAGTGCTAGAGATAACAGGAGGGGGTCTAATGAAAAACTGTTTTTT
TRBV7-2	-	-	TRBJ2-1	CASSFPPNDKEQFF	TGTGCCAGCAGCTTTCCACCCAACGACAAAGAGCAGTTCTTC
TRBV6-5	-	-	TRBJ2-6	CASRRTTYSGANVLTF	TGTGCCAGCAGACGGACAACCTACTCTGGGGCCAACGTCCTGACTTTC
TRBV2	-	-	TRBJ1-6	CASGKGLSPLHF	TGTGCCAGCGGGAAAGGGCTTTCACCCCTCCACTTT
TRBV7-8	-	many	TRBJ1-1	CASSPGGRNTEAFF	TGTGCCAGCAGCCCGGGGGGGAGGAACACTGAAGCTTTCTTT
TRBV11-2	-	-	TRBJ2-7	CASSLGGSAKNEQYF	TGTGCCAGCAGCTTAGGGGGGAGCGCTAAAAATGAGCAGTACTTC
TRBV9	-	few	TRBJ2-3	CASEHRSFTDTQYF	TGTGCCAGCGAGCACAGGAGCTTCACAGATACGCAGTATTTT
TRBV7-7	-	-	TRBJ2-7	CASSPAVGSSDEQYF	TGTGCTAGCAGTCCAGCAGTAGGGAGTTCCGACGAGCAGTACTTC
TRBV28	-	few	TRBJ2-3	CASSLSKDTQYF	TGTGCCAGCAGTTTAAGTAAGGATACGCAGTATTTT
TRBV7-2	TRBD1	-	TRBJ2-3	CASSDPGGQGDYYTQYF	TGTGCCAGCAGCGACCCCGGGGGACAGGGAGATTACTATACGCAGTATTTT
TRBV20-1	-	once	TRBJ2-7	CSANSPDHAYEQYF	TGCAGTGCTAATAGTCCGGACCACGCCTACGAGCAGTACTTC
TRBV25-1	-	-	TRBJ2-1	CASMGYPYNEQFF	TGTGCCAGCATGGGCTACCCCTACAATGAGCAGTTCTTC
TRBV18	-	-	TRBJ2-7	CASSPSSLGEQYF	TGTGCCAGCTCACCCTCTTCGCTTGGGGAGCAGTACTTC
TRBV20-1	TRBD2	-	TRBJ2-7	CSARDLGLAGPQPQVYEQYF	TGCAGTGCTAGAGATCTCGGGCTAGCGGGACCGCAACCCCAAGTCTACGAGCAGTACTTC
TRBV29-1	TRBD2	once	TRBJ2-1	CSVVRLAGGNNEQFF	TGCAGCGTTGTCCGACTAGCGGGGGGTAACAATGAGCAGTTCTTC
TRBV6-5	-	-	TRBJ1-2	CASSRIPPRSHGYTF	TGTGCCAGCAGTCGAATCCCGCCCCGCAGTCATGGCTACACCTTC
TRBV3-1	-	-	TRBJ2-4	CASSPQLAKNIQYF	TGTGCCAGCAGCCCCCAGCTAGCCAAAAACATTCAGTACTTC
TRBV7-9	-	many	TRBJ2-1	CASSFSLNNEQFF	TGTGCCAGCAGCTTTTCCCTCAACAATGAGCAGTTCTTC
TRBV2	-	-	TRBJ1-5	CASSEQGLNQPQHF	TGTGCCAGCAGTGAACAGGGACTCAATCAGCCCCAGCATTTT
TRBV18	-	once	TRBJ2-1	CASSPISAQTNNEQFF	TGTGCCAGCTCACCGATCTCGGCGCAGACCAACAATGAGCAGTTCTTC
TRBV4-1	-	few	TRBJ2-7	CASSHRDSYSYEQYF	TGCGCCAGCAGCCACCGAGACAGCTACTCCTACGAGCAGTACTTC
TRBV12-3/TRBV12-4	-	-	TRBJ2-5	CASSFSNKDSRRTQYF	TGTGCCAGCAGTTTTAGCAACAAGGACAGCCGGAGGACCCAGTACTTC